These 5 T cell receptor beta chains originate from one sample sequenced in a study of T cells in Graves' hyperthyroidism and ophthalmopathy. The source material, RNA transcripts, was used to amplify TCR beta CDR3 regions. Primed by the HTBI set, a first-round RT-PCR was run on the TCR CDR3. TCRdb used MiXCR to reprocess the multiplex PCR reads, holding one entry per CDR3 protein. The data show about 510,000 distinct CDR3 sequences, 40% to 50% seen once. The material sequenced was peripheral blood or thyroid tissue (not recorded which). These receptors were collected from an adult woman with Graves' disease, either hyperthyroidism or ophthalmopathy (not recorded which).

The chain combines TRBV7-2 with TRBJ1-4; 7 nucleotides align to TRBD1. Trimming took 6 bases from V and 11 from J; bases not matched to a gene: 6. Germline V gives CDR1 SGHTA, CDR2 FQGNSA. This CDR3 has 12 amino acids. The CDR3 DNA reads TGTGCCAGCAGTGCCGACAGGGTCAAACTGTTTTTT. Its translation is CASSADRVKLFF.

This clonotype was counted only a few times. J is TRBJ2-3 and V is TRBV7-9; D tentatively fits TRBD1 or TRBD2 (5 bases each). The CDR3 totals 15 residues. Trimming shortened V by 2 bases and J by 1 base, and 10 bases separated the two germline ends. CDR1 is SEHNR, CDR2 FQNEAQ, per germline (reference sequence). The CDR3 region has the DNA TGTGCCAGCAGCTTACTTGGGGACCGCACAGATACGCAGTATTTT. Amino acids: CASSLLGDRTDTQYF.

Notes on this clonotype: The final CDR3 position lacks the conserved phenylalanine or tryptophan, pointing to a likely read error. The chain is built from TRBV29-1 and TRBJ1-2, with D maybe TRBD1 (5 bases). The CDR3 runs 13 residues. Trimming took off 6 bases at V and 6 bases at J, with 17 bases between the two ends. Per the germline V gene, CDR1 is SQVTM and CDR2 is ANQGSEA. The CDR3: CSVWWGLLDGYTL. The CDR3 nucleotides read TGCAGCGTATGGTGGGGGTTATTAGATGGCTACACCCTC.

The chain couples TRBV7-2 to TRBJ2-5; possibly TRBD1 for D (5 bases). CDR1 and CDR2 from the germline V gene are SGHTA and FQGNSA. The CDR3 totals 14 residues. Trimming removed 5 bases from V and 1 base from J, with 11 bases in between. The CDR3, as DNA: TGTGCCAGCAGCCCACGACAGACCCAAGAGACCCAGTACTTC. Translation: CASSPRQTQETQYF.

This clonotype was detected only once. A much larger clone lies one base from this, so it may be a read error. The chain joins TRBV20-1 to TRBJ2-7; 9 nucleotides line up with TRBD1. Germline trimming cut 7 bases from V and 3 bases from J; bases unmatched to any gene: 10. This CDR3 is 14 amino acids long. In germline, CDR1 is DFQATT, CDR2 SNEGSKA (reference sequence). The CDR3 region has the DNA TGCAGTGTGGGCACAGGGGGCGGGATCTACGAGCAGTACTTC. Residues: CSVGTGGGIYEQYF.